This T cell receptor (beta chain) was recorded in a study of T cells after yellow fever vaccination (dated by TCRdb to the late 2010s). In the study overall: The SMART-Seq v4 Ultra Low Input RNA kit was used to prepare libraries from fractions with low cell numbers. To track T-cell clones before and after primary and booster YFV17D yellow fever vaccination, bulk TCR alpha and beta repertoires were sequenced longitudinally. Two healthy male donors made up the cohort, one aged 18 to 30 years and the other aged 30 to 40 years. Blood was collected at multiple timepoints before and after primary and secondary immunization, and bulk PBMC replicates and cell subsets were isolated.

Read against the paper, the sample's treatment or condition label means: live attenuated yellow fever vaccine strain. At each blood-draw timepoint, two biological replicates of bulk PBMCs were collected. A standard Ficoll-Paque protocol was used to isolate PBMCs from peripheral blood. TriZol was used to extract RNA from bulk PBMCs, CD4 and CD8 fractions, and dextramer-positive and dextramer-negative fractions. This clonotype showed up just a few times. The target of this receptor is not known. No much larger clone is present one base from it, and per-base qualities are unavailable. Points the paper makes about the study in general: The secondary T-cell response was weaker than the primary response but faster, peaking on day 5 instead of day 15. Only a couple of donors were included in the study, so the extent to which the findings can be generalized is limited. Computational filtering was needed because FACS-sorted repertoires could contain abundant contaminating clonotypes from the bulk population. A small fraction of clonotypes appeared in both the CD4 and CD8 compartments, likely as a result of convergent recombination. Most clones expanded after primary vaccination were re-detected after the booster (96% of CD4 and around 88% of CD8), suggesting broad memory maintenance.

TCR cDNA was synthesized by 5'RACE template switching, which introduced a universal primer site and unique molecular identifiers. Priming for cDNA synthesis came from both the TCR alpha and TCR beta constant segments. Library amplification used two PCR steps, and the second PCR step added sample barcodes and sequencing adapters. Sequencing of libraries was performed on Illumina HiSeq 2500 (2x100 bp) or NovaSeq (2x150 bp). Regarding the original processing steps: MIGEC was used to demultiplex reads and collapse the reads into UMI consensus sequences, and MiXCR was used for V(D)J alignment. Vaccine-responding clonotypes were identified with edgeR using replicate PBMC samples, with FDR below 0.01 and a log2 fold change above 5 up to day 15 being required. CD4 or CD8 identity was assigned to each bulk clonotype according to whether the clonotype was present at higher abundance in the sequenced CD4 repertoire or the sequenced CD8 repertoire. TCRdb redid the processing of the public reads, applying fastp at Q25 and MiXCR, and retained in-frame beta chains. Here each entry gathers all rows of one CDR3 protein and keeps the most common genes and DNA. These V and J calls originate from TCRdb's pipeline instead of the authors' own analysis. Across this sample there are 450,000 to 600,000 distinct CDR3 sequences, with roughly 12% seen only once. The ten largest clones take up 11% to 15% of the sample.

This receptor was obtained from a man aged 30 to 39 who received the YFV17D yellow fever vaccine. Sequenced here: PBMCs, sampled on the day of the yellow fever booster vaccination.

The bases read TGTGCCAGCAGTGAACCGCCGTTCAATGAGCAGTTCTTC. Translated, this is CASSEPPFNEQFF. The V gene is TRBV6-1 and the J gene is TRBJ2-1; the D gene cannot be resolved reliably. Between the V and J ends, shortened by 2 bases and 6 bases respectively, the junction contains 8 bases. CDR1 and CDR2 (MNHNS, SASEGT) derive from the germline V gene. The CDR3 measures 13 amino acids from cysteine to phenylalanine. This entry keeps only the CDR3 DNA: 39 bases, framed from base 1.